What follows are 28 T cell receptor beta chains derived from one specimen sequenced in a study of shared clonotypes between healthy human individuals (dated by TCRdb to 2018 to 2021). The protocol used for the library was the immunoSEQ multiplex PCR assay. In its TCRdb copy, this immuneACCESS table keeps in-frame sequences only and misses some clones. Where compared with another copy, unresolved V genes explain less than half of these, and the others have no known cause. The sample profile shows around 1.1 million clones; around three quarters of them were found once. The ten largest account for around 0.61% of the sample. The specimen was memory CD4+ T cells from PBMCs. Reading the label with the study, this specimen's cell subset or site is: CD45RA-negative fraction. All receptors come from a man between 18 and 35 years old in good health. Some clones in this sample may be carry-over from other donors' samples.

As regards this clone: Other DNA sequences in the sample encode the same CDR3. The rearrangement uses TRBV5-1 and TRBJ2-3; perhaps TRBD2 as D (6 bases). There are 16 residues in the CDR3. Per germline, CDR1 SGHRS and CDR2 YFSETQ. Trimming stripped 0 bases from V and 1 base from J, with 12 bases between. CDR3 loop: CASSLAAGLGTDTQYF. CDR3 bases: TGCGCCAGCAGCTTGGCTGCGGGATTGGGCACAGATACGCAGTATTTT.

This rearrangement joins TRBV6-5 to TRBJ2-1; D remains unclear. With 5 bases removed from V and 5 bases from J, the gap between germline ends came to 10 bases. The CDR3 sequence is 13 residues long. CDR1 and CDR2 (germline): MNHEY, SVGAGI. This CDR3 is CASSPLGNNEQFF. In nucleotides, the CDR3 is TGTGCCAGCAGTCCTCTGGGAAACAATGAGCAGTTCTTC.

A word on this clone: A junction boundary mismatches the germline segment, possibly from a read error. The chain employs TRBV5-1 and TRBJ1-2; perhaps TRBD1 as D (6 bases). CDR3 length: 13 amino acids. CDR1 and CDR2 (germline): SGHRS, YFSETQ. The CDR3 DNA sequence: TGCGCCAGCAGCTTGGGGGACAATTCGATCGTATTCTTC. Protein: CASSLGDNSIVFF.

The chain joins TRBV18 to TRBJ1-3; D uncertain. The length of the CDR3 is 17 residues. The ends were cut back, 1 base at V and 2 bases at J, with 15 bases in the middle. The germline gives CDR1 KGHSH, CDR2 LQKENI. This chain's CDR3 is CASSPQPGRNTGNTIYF. DNA of the CDR3: TGTGCCAGCTCACCACAACCGGGAAGAAACACTGGAAACACCATATATTTT.

This clone was detected a few times. This chain joins TRBV11-1 and TRBJ2-1; TRBD2 might be the D (6 bases). The CDR3 has 15 amino acids. Looked up from germline, CDR1 is SGHAT and CDR2 is FQDESV (reference sequence). Trimming stripped 6 bases from V and 3 bases from J, with 15 bases between. The CDR3 DNA sequence: TGTGCCAGCAGTCGGGTAGGCGGGATCTACAATGAGCAGTTCTTC. It specifies CASSRVGGIYNEQFF.

This sequence joins TRBV28 and TRBJ2-7, with TRBD2 as a possible D gene (5 bases). The germline gives CDR1 MDHEN, CDR2 SYDVKM. The CDR3 is made up of 14 amino acids. Trimming removed 2 bases from V and 6 bases from J, with 14 bases in between. The DNA of the CDR3 is TGTGCCAGCAGTTTACCCCTCGGGGTGGGCGAGCAGTACTTC. It is translated as CASSLPLGVGEQYF.

V usage is TRBV5-1 and J usage is TRBJ2-7; tentative D call: TRBD1 (6 bases). The V end was cut by 3 bases, the J end by 2 bases, with 12 bases between. Germline assignment: CDR1 SGHRS and CDR2 YFSETQ. CDR3 length equals 14 residues. The CDR3 spells CASSSGQIAYEQYF. The CDR3 DNA sequence: TGCGCCAGCAGCTCCGGACAGATAGCCTACGAGCAGTACTTC.

Comments on this clone: The sample contains more than one DNA sequence encoding this CDR3. The V and J genes are TRBV5-1 and TRBJ2-3; no clear D gene. The CDR3 consists of 14 residues. Germline CDR1 SGHRS, CDR2 YFSETQ. The V end lost 1 base, the J end lost 0 bases, and 6 bases lay between the germline ends. CDR3 residues: CASSLLGSTDTQYF. The DNA of the CDR3 is TGCGCCAGCAGCTTGTTAGGGAGCACAGATACGCAGTATTTT. Supplemented by reference TRBV5-1 and TRBJ2-3, the full variable domain reads KAGVTQTPRYLIKTRGQQVTLSCSPISGHRSVSWYQQTPGQGLQFLFEYFSETQRNKGNFPGRFSGRQFSNSRSEMNVSTLELGDSALYLCASSLLGSTDTQYFGPGTRLTVL.

The V call is TRBV27, the J call TRBJ2-7; a possible D gene is TRBD1 (6 bases). The CDR3 totals 13 residues. The germline CDR1 and CDR2 sequences are MNHEY and SMNVEV (reference sequence). V shed 6 bases and J shed 2 bases, with 11 bases lying between them. The CDR3 here is CASRPDRTYEQYF. As DNA, the CDR3 is TGTGCCAGCAGGCCCGACAGGACCTACGAGCAGTACTTC.

This clone has just a few counts. The gene calls are TRBV19 and TRBJ2-2; no reliable D call. CDR3 length: 12 residues. V gave up 1 base and J gave up 7 bases, with 4 bases separating them. CDR1 is LNHDA and CDR2 is SQIVND in the germline V gene (reference sequence). CDR3 nucleotide sequence: TGTGCCAGTAGTATAGTCCTCGGGGAGCTGTTTTTT. Its protein product is CASSIVLGELFF.

The chain carries TRBV11-3 and TRBJ2-2; 11 bases fit TRBD2. The V gene's germline CDR1 is SGHNT and CDR2 YENEEA. V was clipped by 5 bases and J by 5 bases; unmatched bases: 7. This CDR3 has 16 amino acids. CDR3 nucleotides: TGTGCCAGCAGCGTGGGGCTAGCGGGAGGAACCGGGGAGCTGTTTTTT. This gives the protein CASSVGLAGGTGELFF. The whole variable domain, remainder taken from reference TRBV11-3 and TRBJ2-2, is EAGVVQSPRYKIIEKKQPVAFWCNPISGHNTLYWYLQNLGQGPELLIRYENEEAVDDSQLPKDRFSAERLKGVDSTLKIQPAELGDSAVYLCASSVGLAGGTGELFFGEGSRLTVL.

Comments on this clone: The likely explanation is a read error, given a far larger clone one base away. The sample carries other DNA sequences with the same CDR3. The V gene is TRBV6-6, the J gene TRBJ2-5; a weak D match, TRBD2 (5 bases). Per the germline V gene, CDR1 is MNHNY and CDR2 is SVGAGI (reference sequence). The V and J ends lost 6 bases and 1 base respectively, with 12 bases between them. This CDR3 region has 14 residues. CDR3 DNA sequence: TGTGCCAGCAGACAAACCGGAGGCCAAGAGACCCAGTACTTC. The encoded protein is CASRQTGGQETQYF.

This clone was recorded only once. The rearrangement joins TRBV7-2 to TRBJ2-5; D is perhaps TRBD1 or TRBD2 (5 bases each). Germline-derived CDR1 and CDR2 are SGHTA and FQGNSA. CDR3 length: 15 residues. The V end lost 2 bases, the J end lost 4 bases, and 14 bases lay between the germline ends. The CDR3 nucleotides are TGTGCCAGCAGCTTAACCCCGATTGGGGGAGAGACCCAGTACTTC. Translated, it gives CASSLTPIGGETQYF.

The CDR3 DNA reads TGTGCCAGCAGTTCATACACCCATCAGCCCCAGCATTTT. Translating it yields CASSSYTHQPQHF. The chain carries TRBV28 and TRBJ1-5, with unresolved D. The CDR3 is 13 amino acids. CDR1 and CDR2 (germline): MDHEN, SYDVKM. The V and J ends lost 4 bases and 5 bases respectively, with 9 bases between them.

A single count supports this clone. This chain uses TRBV10-2 with TRBJ2-5; D possibly corresponds to TRBD2 (7 bases). The V end lost 6 bases, the J end lost 5 bases, and 22 bases lay between the germline ends. The CDR3 covers 16 residues. Germline assignment: CDR1 WSHSY and CDR2 SAAADI. This CDR3 reads CASSPSGQRVRETQYF. CDR3 DNA sequence: TGCGCCAGCAGCCCTAGCGGACAGCGGGTACGGGAGACCCAGTACTTC.

This clone occurred once. The chain joins TRBV29-1 to TRBJ1-1; weak D call: TRBD1 (6 bases). Trimming left V 7 bases short and J 5 bases short, with 17 bases between. Germline V gene data show CDR1 as SQVTM and CDR2 as ANQGSEA. The CDR3 runs to 13 residues. CDR3 residues: CSAGVVVETEAFF. Here the CDR3 DNA reads TGCAGCGCAGGGGTTGTGGTAGAGACTGAAGCTTTCTTT.

The chain uses TRBV6-5 and TRBJ2-1, with D maybe TRBD1 (5 bases). V lost 2 bases to trimming and J lost 4 bases, with 9 bases between them. This CDR3 region has 14 residues. In germline, CDR1 is MNHEY, CDR2 SVGAGI. CDR3 nucleotides: TGTGCCAGCAGTTACCAGGGCGGATACAATGAGCAGTTCTTC. Its protein is CASSYQGGYNEQFF.

The rearrangement joins TRBV15 to TRBJ2-7; D uncertain. The CDR3 contains 14 residues. Germline V gene sequence: CDR1 LNHNV, CDR2 YYDKDF (reference sequence). V gave up 0 bases and J gave up 2 bases, with 8 bases separating them. The CDR3 DNA is TGTGCCACCAGCAGAGATGCGGTTACCTACGAGCAGTACTTC. It yields the protein CATSRDAVTYEQYF.

The rearrangement links TRBV7-2 to TRBJ2-7; a weak D match, TRBD2 (6 bases). V was pared by 2 bases and J by 5 bases, with 16 bases between. The CDR3 contains 15 residues. The germline V gene encodes CDR1 SGHTA and CDR2 FQGNSA. The CDR3 sequence is CASSLSAGTFHEQYF. DNA of the CDR3: TGTGCCAGCAGCTTATCAGCCGGGACTTTCCACGAGCAGTACTTC.

J is TRBJ2-2 and V is TRBV4-3; D remains unclear. The V gene lost 9 bases and the J gene lost 1 base, with 12 bases spanning the gap. The CDR3 covers 14 residues. The germline gives CDR1 LGHNA, CDR2 YSLEER. CDR3 in DNA: TGCGCCAGTACCCCGAGAAGGAACACCGGGGAGCTGTTTTTT. It yields the protein CASTPRRNTGELFF.

CDR3 sequence: CASTQGLADYTDTQYF. In DNA, the CDR3 is TGTGCCAGCACCCAAGGACTAGCCGATTACACAGATACGCAGTATTTT. The V and J genes are TRBV5-6 and TRBJ2-3, with 8 bases that match TRBD2. The CDR3 runs to 16 residues. Germline V gene sequence: CDR1 SGHDT, CDR2 YYEEEE. V lost 6 bases and J lost 2; bases outside the gene matches: 11.

The chain employs TRBV5-1 and TRBJ2-7, with 11 bases that match TRBD1. V dropped 4 bases and J dropped 7; count of bases not matched to a gene: 13. The germline CDR1 and CDR2 sequences are SGHRS and YFSETQ. This CDR3 has 16 amino acids. The CDR3: CASSAGGRDRGMEQYF. CDR3 nucleotides: TGCGCCAGCAGCGCCGGAGGGCGGGACAGGGGGATGGAGCAGTACTTC.

The CDR3 sequence: CASSRRDGNTEAFF. The CDR3 DNA reads as TGTGCCAGTAGCAGGAGGGATGGGAACACTGAAGCTTTCTTT. This chain connects TRBV19 to TRBJ1-1; D is ambiguous. CDR1 and CDR2 (germline): LNHDA, SQIVND (reference sequence). This CDR3 spans 14 amino acids. V lost 6 bases, J lost 1 base, and 12 bases lay in between.

The chain recombines TRBV28 with TRBJ2-7; 8 nucleotides match TRBD1. Germline-derived CDR1 and CDR2 are MDHEN and SYDVKM. CDR3 length: 13 residues. With 7 bases clipped from V and 3 bases from J, the junction kept 5 bases outside the gene matches. The CDR3 DNA sequence: TGTGCCAGCAAAGGGACAGGTTTCTACGAGCAGTACTTC. Translating it yields CASKGTGFYEQYF.

The rearrangement uses TRBV11-2 and TRBJ1-3; D is uncertain. Germline V gene sequence: CDR1 SGHAT, CDR2 FQNNGV. This CDR3 region has 13 residues. Trimming left V 8 bases short and J 0 bases short, with 8 bases between. The CDR3 region is CASEGHSGNTIYF. DNA of the CDR3: TGTGCCAGCGAGGGCCACTCTGGAAACACCATATATTTT.

This clone appeared many times. The J gene is TRBJ1-5, the V gene TRBV18; D remains ambiguous. V lost 2 bases and J 4 bases, leaving 6 bases between the germline ends. Per germline, CDR1 KGHSH and CDR2 LQKENI. This CDR3 contains 13 residues. CDR3 sequence (DNA): TGTGCCAGCTCACCATCACCGAATCAGCCCCAGCATTTT. Its translation: CASSPSPNQPQHF.

This clone was seen repeatedly, ten times or more. The V and J genes are TRBV27 and TRBJ2-2, with D possibly TRBD2 on 6 matching bases. The V gene lost 5 bases and the J gene lost 2 bases, with 12 bases spanning the gap. CDR1 and CDR2 from the germline V gene are MNHEY and SMNVEV (reference sequence). The CDR3 sequence is 15 residues long. For the CDR3, the DNA is TGTGCCAGCAGTAGAGCGGGTATAAACACCGGGGAGCTGTTTTTT. This codes for CASSRAGINTGELFF.

Details on this clone: The sample contains more than one DNA sequence encoding this CDR3. J is TRBJ2-7 and V is TRBV30; the match to TRBD2 covers 7 bases. The CDR3 consists of 14 residues. Germline V gene sequence: CDR1 GTSNPN, CDR2 SVGIG (reference sequence). Unmatched junction bases numbered 3, after V lost 1 base and J lost 0 bases. The CDR3 region has the DNA TGTGCCTGGAGTGGGGGGGGAAGCTCCTACGAGCAGTACTTC. Translating it yields CAWSGGGSSYEQYF. The complete variable domain, with remaining parts taken from reference TRBV30 and TRBJ2-7, reads SQTIHQWPATLVQPVGSPLSLECTVEGTSNPNLYWYRQAAGRGLQLLFYSVGIGQISSEVPQNLSASRPQDRQFILSSKKLLLSDSGFYLCAWSGGGSSYEQYFGPGTRLTVT.